This TCR beta chain derives from a study of T cells after somatic rescue of genetic block. V trimming: 6 bases; J trimming: 1 base; junction bases outside the gene matches: 4. CDR1 and CDR2 from the germline V gene are SNHLY and FYNNEI. This CDR3 is built from 15 residues. TCRdb keeps only in-frame clones here, not all; method: immunoSEQ multiplex PCR. The sample includes more than 12,000 clones, just over 70% of them seen just once. The specimen sequenced was peripheral blood mononuclear cells (PBMCs). The receptor was derived from a boy younger than 18. The chain combines TRBV2 with TRBJ2-3; 10 bases map to TRBD1. The chain's CDR3 is CASRTGTGGTDTQYF. The CDR3 nucleotides read TGTGCCAGCAGAACCGGGACAGGGGGCACAGATACGCAGTATTTT.